What follows are 21 T cell receptor beta chains derived from one specimen sequenced in a study of OX40 agonist ivuxolimab in advanced cancers. TCRdb's copy holds only in-frame clones and misses some; the assay was immunoSEQ multiplex PCR. Here the sample spans around 45,000 clones, 84% being singletons. The source material was CD4+ or CD8+ T cells sorted from blood, sampled in a trial of the OX40 agonist ivuxolimab. These receptors originate from an adult with an advanced solid tumor such as melanoma, head and neck, liver or kidney cancer.

This clone occurred a few times. The CDR3 loop reads CASSLDGSYEQYF. CDR3 in DNA: TGCGCCAGCAGCTTGGACGGCTCCTACGAGCAGTACTTC. The chain is built from TRBV5-1 and TRBJ2-7; no clear D gene. Per the germline V gene, CDR1 is SGHRS and CDR2 is YFSETQ. The CDR3 loop spans 13 amino acids. V was cut by 0 bases and J by 0 bases, with 4 bases left in between. Supplemented by reference TRBV5-1 and TRBJ2-7, the full variable domain reads KAGVTQTPRYLIKTRGQQVTLSCSPISGHRSVSWYQQTPGQGLQFLFEYFSETQRNKGNFPGRFSGRQFSNSRSEMNVSTLELGDSALYLCASSLDGSYEQYFGPGTRLTVT.

The chain is built from TRBV11-2 and TRBJ2-5; perhaps TRBD2 as D (7 bases). The germline gives CDR1 SGHAT, CDR2 FQNNGV. The V gene lost 0 bases and the J gene lost 4 bases, with 15 bases spanning the gap. The CDR3 sequence is 16 residues long. In DNA, the CDR3 is TGTGCCAGCAGCTTAGAAGGGGGGGGGCAACGAGAGACCCAGTACTTC. Translating it yields CASSLEGGGQRETQYF. Full variable domain (outside the CDR3, taken from reference TRBV11-2 and TRBJ2-5): EAGVAQSPRYKIIEKRQSVAFWCNPISGHATLYWYQQILGQGPKLLIQFQNNGVVDDSQLPKDRFSAERLKGVDSTLKIQPAKLEDSAVYLCASSLEGGGQRETQYFGPGTRLLVL.

The chain uses TRBV4-3 and TRBJ2-7; D is possibly TRBD1 or TRBD2 (5 bases each). The CDR3 length is 14 residues. The germline V gene encodes CDR1 LGHNA and CDR2 YSLEER. V was clipped by 4 bases and J by 2 bases, with 12 bases between them. CDR3 amino acids: CASSLGTGTYEQYF. The CDR3, as DNA: TGCGCCAGCAGCCTAGGGACGGGTACCTACGAGCAGTACTTC.

The V call is TRBV2, the J call TRBJ2-5; D might be TRBD1 or TRBD2, each matching 5 bases. The CDR3 runs 15 residues. V was clipped by 4 bases and J by 2 bases, with 14 bases between them. CDR1 SNHLY and CDR2 FYNNEI come from the germline V gene. The CDR3 sequence is CASSGDRLKQETQYF. The CDR3 DNA follows: TGTGCCAGCAGTGGGGACCGACTCAAACAAGAGACCCAGTACTTC.

V and J are TRBV14 and TRBJ1-6; unclear D gene. Trimming took 3 bases from V and 6 from J, leaving 6 bases between them. There are 13 residues in the CDR3. CDR1 and CDR2 from the germline V gene are SGHDN and FVKESK. CDR3 residues: CASSHRVNSPLHF. In DNA form, the CDR3 reads TGTGCCAGCAGCCATCGGGTTAATTCACCCCTCCACTTT.

This CDR3 reads CASSRTGGSSYGYTF. For the CDR3, the DNA is TGTGCCAGCAGTCGTACAGGGGGCTCAAGCTATGGCTACACCTTC. The rearrangement links TRBV2 to TRBJ1-2, with 9 positions matching TRBD1. The CDR3 has 15 residues. CDR1 is SNHLY, CDR2 FYNNEI, per germline. Germline trimming cut 5 bases from V and 4 bases from J; bases unmatched to any gene: 8.

The gene calls are TRBV12-5 and TRBJ2-1, with 7 bases that match TRBD1. Germline CDR1 and CDR2: LGHNT and FRNRAP. This CDR3 region has 15 residues. Trimming took 6 bases from V and 2 from J; bases not matched to a gene: 7. The CDR3 DNA follows: TGTGCTAGTGGCAGGGACAGTTTAACCTACAATGAGCAGTTCTTC. Translation gives CASGRDSLTYNEQFF.

The J gene is TRBJ2-7, the V gene TRBV14; D possibly corresponds to TRBD1 (5 bases). Germline values: CDR1 SGHDN, CDR2 FVKESK. This CDR3 region has 16 residues. V was shortened by 8 bases and J by 3 bases, with 23 bases between the two germline ends. In nucleotides, the CDR3 is TGTGCCAGCGGTCCGACATGGCTCGACAGCCGCTACGAGCAGTACTTC. The encoded protein is CASGPTWLDSRYEQYF.

This chain links TRBV4-1 with TRBJ2-7; no clear D. Trimming removed 0 bases from V and 5 bases from J, with 8 bases in between. This CDR3 region has 13 residues. Germline V gene sequence: CDR1 MGHRA, CDR2 YSYEKL. The CDR3 here is CASSQDMWDEQYF. The CDR3 DNA is TGCGCCAGCAGCCAAGATATGTGGGACGAGCAGTACTTC.

The rearrangement uses TRBV6-1 and TRBJ2-3; 7 bases agree with TRBD1. The germline V gene encodes CDR1 MNHNS and CDR2 SASEGT. Trimming removed 7 bases from V and 0 bases from J; junction bases left unmatched: 7. The CDR3 totals 15 residues. The CDR3 coding sequence is TGTGCCAGCAACGACAGGGCTTATAGCACAGATACGCAGTATTTT. Its translation: CASNDRAYSTDTQYF.

This clone showed up just once. The chain combines TRBV9 with TRBJ2-7; 9 nucleotides align to TRBD1. The CDR3 is 14 amino acids. CDR1 is SGDLS and CDR2 is YYNGEE in the germline V gene. V lost 4 bases, J lost 4 bases, and 6 bases stayed unmatched. The CDR3 protein is CASSFRDRDYEQYF. The CDR3 region has the DNA TGTGCCAGCAGCTTCCGGGACAGGGATTACGAGCAGTACTTC.

The rearrangement uses TRBV5-4 and TRBJ2-3; D is ambiguous. V gave up 0 bases and J gave up 3 bases, with 5 bases separating them. Germline V gene sequence: CDR1 SGHNT, CDR2 YYREEE (reference sequence). The CDR3 is 13 amino acids. As DNA, the CDR3 is TGTGCCAGCAGCTTGGCCGTAACAGATACGCAGTATTTT. This gives the protein CASSLAVTDTQYF.

The V and J genes are TRBV5-1 and TRBJ2-3; 10 nucleotides match TRBD2. Germline loops: CDR1 SGHRS, CDR2 YFSETQ. The CDR3 sequence is 16 residues long. Trimming removed 4 bases from V and 5 bases from J; junction bases left unmatched: 10. CDR3 in DNA: TGCGCCAGCAGCCGTCGAAGCGGGAGGGCCGAAGATACGCAGTATTTT. This codes for CASSRRSGRAEDTQYF.

This chain uses TRBV6-6 with TRBJ1-2, with D possibly being TRBD1 (6 bases). The CDR3 spans 13 residues. Germline CDR1 and CDR2: MNHNY and SVGAGI (reference sequence). The V gene lost 10 bases and the J gene lost 8 bases, with 20 bases spanning the gap. The CDR3 DNA is TGTGCCATCAGAACACGGACAGCTCTGGGCTACACCTTC. It is translated as CAIRTRTALGYTF.

The rearrangement joins TRBV18 to TRBJ1-4; D may be TRBD1 (6 bases). The CDR3 extends over 13 amino acids. V lost 3 bases to trimming and J lost 5 bases, with 7 bases between them. Per the germline V gene, CDR1 is KGHSH and CDR2 is LQKENI. The CDR3 loop is CASSPDRNEKLFF. In DNA form, the CDR3 reads TGTGCCAGCTCACCTGACAGGAATGAAAAACTGTTTTTT.

A single count supports this clone. The V and J genes are TRBV7-8 and TRBJ1-4; 8 positions agree with TRBD1. The J segment lost 10 bases and the V segment lost 1 base, leaving 5 bases of the junction unmatched. The CDR3 loop spans 14 amino acids. The germline CDR1 and CDR2 sequences are SGHVS and FQNEAQ. Written as DNA, the CDR3 is TGTGCCAGCAGCTTAGAGGGGACAGGTGGAAAACTGTTTTTT. It is translated as CASSLEGTGGKLFF. The complete variable domain, with remaining parts taken from reference TRBV7-8 and TRBJ1-4, reads GAGVSQSPRYKVAKRGQDVALRCDPISGHVSLFWYQQALGQGPEFLTYFQNEAQLDKSGLPSDRFFAERPEGSVSTLKIQRTQQEDSAVYLCASSLEGTGGKLFFGSGTQLSVL.

This clone was recorded only once. The CDR3 DNA follows: TGTGCCAGCAGTTCCGGGACAGGGGGCCGGTATGGCTACACCTTC. Protein product: CASSSGTGGRYGYTF. V and J are TRBV11-2 and TRBJ1-2; 12 bases are shared with TRBD1. The CDR3 is 15 amino acids. The V segment lost 6 bases and the J segment 5 bases; nucleotides outside the gene matches: 7. CDR1 and CDR2 from the germline V gene are SGHAT and FQNNGV.

V gene TRBV29-1 combines with J gene TRBJ2-1; the match to TRBD2 covers 8 bases. The germline V gene encodes CDR1 SQVTM and CDR2 ANQGSEA. The CDR3 sequence is 14 residues long. V lost 4 bases and J lost 6; bases outside the gene matches: 8. CDR3 residues: CSVVAGTASNEQFF. DNA for the CDR3: TGCAGCGTTGTAGCGGGAACAGCTAGCAATGAGCAGTTCTTC.

The chain has TRBV30 and TRBJ2-1; the D gene is possibly TRBD1 (6 bases). V lost 0 bases to trimming and J lost 3 bases, with 15 bases between them. CDR3 length: 16 amino acids. CDR1 and CDR2 (germline): GTSNPN, SVGIG (reference sequence). DNA of the CDR3: TGTGCCTGGAGTGTAAGGGGGAAAGCATTCTACAATGAGCAGTTCTTC. Protein: CAWSVRGKAFYNEQFF.

The chain couples TRBV29-1 to TRBJ1-5, with TRBD1 as a possible D gene (5 bases). The germline V gene has CDR1 SQVTM and CDR2 ANQGSEA. Trimming cost V 7 bases and J 4 bases, with 17 bases left between them. The CDR3 sequence is 14 residues long. CDR3 in DNA: TGCAGCGCCAATCTCCCAGGGCTTAATCAGCCCCAGCATTTT. Amino acids: CSANLPGLNQPQHF.

The rearrangement uses TRBV10-3 and TRBJ2-2; D is unresolved. The V end lost 0 bases, the J end lost 3 bases, and 2 bases lay between the germline ends. Germline V gene data show CDR1 as ENHRY and CDR2 as SYGVKD. CDR3 length: 13 amino acids. As DNA, the CDR3 is TGTGCCATCAGTGAGTCTTACACCGGGGAGCTGTTTTTT. Translation gives CAISESYTGELFF.